This entry concerns a single T cell receptor (beta chain). Which antigen it targets is not known. Base-call qualities are not available, and no considerably larger clone is one nucleotide away. The sample comes from a study of shared clonotypes between healthy human individuals (dated by TCRdb to the early 2020s). Study-wide context: The cohort included a few men and two women between 18 and 49 years of age. To estimate repertoire size and how much clonotypes are shared between individuals, the study performed deep sequencing of blood TCR repertoires from a few healthy adults. For each donor, CD4 naive and CD4 memory were each run on three plates, CD8 naive on two plates, and CD8 memory on one plate. Each donor's leukapheresis produced roughly between about 0.85 and 10 billion PBMCs. To increase sequencing depth and limit assay-specific biases, different laboratories used diverse techniques to prepare libraries and sequence TCR repertoires. General conclusions and limits of the study: Even with the large sequencing depth, rarefaction of the sorted-subset datasets indicated that sequencing was incomplete. Higher generation probabilities were observed for clonotypes shared by all four sorted-subset donors than for non-shared clonotypes. Because the study included only a small number of donors, the genetic and exposure-history diversity represented was limited. Sharing across a handful of donors was observed for 5% to 6.5% of naive CD4, over 3% of naive CD8, 2.3% of memory CD4, and over 0.3% of memory CD8 clonotypes. Based on pairwise subsampling, the degree of clonotype sharing among donors was expected to be affected by sequencing depth. Sampling was restricted to blood, and TCR repertoires in tissues likely differ from the TCR repertoires found in blood. Naive subsets generally had larger estimated clonotype richness than memory subsets did.

V is shortened by 0 bases, J by 8 bases, and the region joining them spans 3 bases. Taken from cysteine to phenylalanine, the CDR3 has 11 residues. Left in the record is the CDR3 DNA by itself, 33 bases read in frame from the first base. According to the germline V gene (reference sequence), CDR1 reads SGHNT and CDR2 reads YYREEE. The donors were healthy, HIV-negative adults with no recently reported acute infections or vaccinations. Every donor was a Caucasian adult residing in Nashville, Tennessee, USA. CD4+ T cells were enriched through magnetic negative selection, after which naive cells were positively selected on CD45RA and the remaining negative fraction served as the memory subset. Blood was collected by leukapheresis, and PBMCs were isolated by Ficoll-Histopaque density gradient centrifugation and then cryopreserved in liquid nitrogen vapor phase. Analytical flow cytometry was used to check the purity and quantity of every magnetically sorted T cell population. Genomic DNA was isolated from each sorted fraction and quantified by UV absorbance on a Nanodrop 2000c.

Using the deep immunoSEQ assay, multiplex PCR amplified TCR CDR3 regions from genomic DNA. Extracted genomic DNA from each cell subset was distributed evenly across all wells of several immunoSEQ 96-well plates, and each plate was treated as a replicate. For sorted subsets, approximately 190 ng of genomic DNA, equivalent to tens of thousands of T cell genomes, went into each replicate PCR. The purified libraries were quantified using a Qubit 3.0 fluorometer, sized with a Bioanalyzer 2100, and then quantified again using the KAPA Library Quantification kit. Each immunoSEQ 96-well plate was sequenced on its own single-read 150-cycle Illumina NextSeq 550 flow cell. The original pipeline was this. The immunoSEQ output contained only junctional sequences without quality scores, so filtering could not match that applied to full-length reads. Sequences were annotated with PyIR, a Python wrapper for IgBLAST v1.9, and V/J genes and CDR3 were assigned using IMGT germline references. Reads were filtered out if the reads had weak V/J assignments (E-value above 1e-6), no CDR3, stop codons, out-of-frame junctions, or ambiguous translated residues. V3J clonotypes were defined as sequences sharing the same inferred V gene, J gene, and CDR3 amino acid sequence. Percentage overlap between repertoires was calculated by dividing the number of shared unique clonotypes by the size of the smaller repertoire. Three approaches were used to assess repertoire richness: RTK rarefaction, the Chao1 estimator, and Recon v2.1 estimates of unobserved clonotypes. For all TCRbeta clonotypes obtained by the gDNA method from several donors, generation probabilities were computed with OLGA. TCRdb took over this immuneACCESS table, retaining in-frame rearrangements with V and J assigned. Such tables are incomplete; in checked studies, under half of the missing clones stem from an unresolved V gene, and the remainder is unexplained. V and J calls and clone size are as listed in that table; D and trimming were resolved from the DNA. Present in this sample are approximately 2.4 million clones, almost 96% of which were seen just once. Together, the top ten hold around 0.13% of the sample.

Sequencing used naive CD4+ T cells sorted from blood. According to the study, the label for this sample's cell subset or site signals: CD45RA+ positively selected. This receptor was obtained from a man younger than 35 in good health. The receptor chain draws on TRBV5-4 and TRBJ2-1, with no D gene named confidently. The CDR3: CASSLGYEQFF. DNA sequence: TGTGCCAGCAGCTTGGGTTATGAGCAGTTCTTC.